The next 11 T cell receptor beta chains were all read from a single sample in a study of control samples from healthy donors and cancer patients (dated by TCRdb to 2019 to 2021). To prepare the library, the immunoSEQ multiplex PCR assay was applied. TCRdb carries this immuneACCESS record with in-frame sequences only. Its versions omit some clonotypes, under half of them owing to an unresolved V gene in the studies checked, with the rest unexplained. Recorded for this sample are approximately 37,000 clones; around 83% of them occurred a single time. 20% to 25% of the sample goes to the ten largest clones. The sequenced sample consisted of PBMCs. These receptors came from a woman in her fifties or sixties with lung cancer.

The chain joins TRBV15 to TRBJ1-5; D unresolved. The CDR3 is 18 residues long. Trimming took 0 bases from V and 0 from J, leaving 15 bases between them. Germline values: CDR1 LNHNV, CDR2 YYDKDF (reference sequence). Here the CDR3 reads CATSRDIPGRYSNQPQHF. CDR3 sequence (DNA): TGTGCCACCAGCAGAGATATTCCGGGGAGGTATAGCAATCAGCCCCAGCATTTT.

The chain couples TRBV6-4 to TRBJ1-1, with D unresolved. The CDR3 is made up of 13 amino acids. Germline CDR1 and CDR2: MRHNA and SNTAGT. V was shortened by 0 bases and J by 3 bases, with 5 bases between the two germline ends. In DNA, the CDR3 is TGTGCCAGCAGTGACTCCATATACACTGAAGCTTTCTTT. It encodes CASSDSIYTEAFF.

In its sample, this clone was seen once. CDR3 amino acids: CASSSGRDVGGYTF. As DNA, the CDR3 is TGTGCCAGCAGCTCAGGGAGGGACGTCGGCGGCTACACCTTC. This chain uses TRBV7-9 with TRBJ1-2; D may be TRBD1 (5 bases). V was pared by 4 bases and J by 8 bases, with 17 bases between. The germline gives CDR1 SEHNR, CDR2 FQNEAQ (reference sequence). This CDR3 has 14 amino acids.

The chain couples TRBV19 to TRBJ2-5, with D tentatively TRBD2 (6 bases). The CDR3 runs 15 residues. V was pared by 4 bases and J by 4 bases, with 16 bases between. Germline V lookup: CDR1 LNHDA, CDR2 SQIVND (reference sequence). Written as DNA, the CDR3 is TGTGCCAGTAGTAAATGGGGGGATCTAGGAGAGACCCAGTACTTC. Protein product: CASSKWGDLGETQYF.

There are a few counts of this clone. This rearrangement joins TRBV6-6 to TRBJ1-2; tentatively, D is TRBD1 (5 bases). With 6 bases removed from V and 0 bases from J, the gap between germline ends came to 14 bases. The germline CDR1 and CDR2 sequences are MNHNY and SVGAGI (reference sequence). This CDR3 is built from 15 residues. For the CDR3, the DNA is TGTGCCAGCAGGTTGACCGACAGTTCTAACTATGGCTACACCTTC. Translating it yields CASRLTDSSNYGYTF.

The CDR3 DNA reads as TGTGCCAGCTCACCACCCGGGGGTGGCACAGATACGCAGTATTTT. This translates into CASSPPGGGTDTQYF. The chain is built from TRBV18 and TRBJ2-3, with a possible D match to TRBD2 (6 bases). V lost 0 bases and J lost 1, with 8 bases in between. The CDR3 is made up of 15 amino acids. CDR1 is KGHSH and CDR2 is LQKENI in the germline V gene. Variable domain in full (rest from reference TRBV18 and TRBJ2-3): NAGVMQNPRHLVRRRGQEARLRCSPMKGHSHVYWYRQLPEEGLKFMVYLQKENIIDESGMPKERFSAEFPKEGPSILRIQQVVRGDSAAYFCASSPPGGGTDTQYFGPGTRLTVL.

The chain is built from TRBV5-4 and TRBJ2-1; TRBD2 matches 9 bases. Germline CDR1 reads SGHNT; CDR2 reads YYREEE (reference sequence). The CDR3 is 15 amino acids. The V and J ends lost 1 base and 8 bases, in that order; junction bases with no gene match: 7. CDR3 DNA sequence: TGTGCCAGCAGCTTGCGGCTAGCGGGGAGGTATGAGCAGTTCTTC. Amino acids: CASSLRLAGRYEQFF.

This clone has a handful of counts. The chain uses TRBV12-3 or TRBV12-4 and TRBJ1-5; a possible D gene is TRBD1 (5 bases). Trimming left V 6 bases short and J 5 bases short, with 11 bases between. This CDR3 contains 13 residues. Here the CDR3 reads CASSPQGYQPQHF. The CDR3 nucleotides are TGTGCCAGCAGCCCCCAGGGTTATCAGCCCCAGCATTTT.

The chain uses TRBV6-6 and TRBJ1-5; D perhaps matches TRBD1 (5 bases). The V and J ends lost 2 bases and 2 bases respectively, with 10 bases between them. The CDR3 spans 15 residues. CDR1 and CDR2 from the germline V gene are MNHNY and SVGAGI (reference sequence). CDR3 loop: CASSYAQGGNQPQHF. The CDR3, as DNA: TGTGCCAGCAGTTACGCGCAGGGAGGCAATCAGCCCCAGCATTTT.

The DNA for the CDR3 is TGTGCCAGTAGTACGGGACAGAGCTCTGGAAACACCATATATTTT. Its translation is CASSTGQSSGNTIYF. The chain uses TRBV19 and TRBJ1-3; 7 bases are a match to TRBD1. With 4 bases clipped from V and 0 bases from J, the junction kept 3 bases outside the gene matches. The germline V gene encodes CDR1 LNHDA and CDR2 SQIVND (reference sequence). CDR3 length: 15 residues.

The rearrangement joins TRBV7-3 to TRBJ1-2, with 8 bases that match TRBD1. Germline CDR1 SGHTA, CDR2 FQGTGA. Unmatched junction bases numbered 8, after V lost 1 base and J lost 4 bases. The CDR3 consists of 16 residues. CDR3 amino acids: CASSLSGQGSGYGYTF. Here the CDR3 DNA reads TGTGCCAGCAGCTTAAGCGGACAGGGAAGCGGCTATGGCTACACCTTC.